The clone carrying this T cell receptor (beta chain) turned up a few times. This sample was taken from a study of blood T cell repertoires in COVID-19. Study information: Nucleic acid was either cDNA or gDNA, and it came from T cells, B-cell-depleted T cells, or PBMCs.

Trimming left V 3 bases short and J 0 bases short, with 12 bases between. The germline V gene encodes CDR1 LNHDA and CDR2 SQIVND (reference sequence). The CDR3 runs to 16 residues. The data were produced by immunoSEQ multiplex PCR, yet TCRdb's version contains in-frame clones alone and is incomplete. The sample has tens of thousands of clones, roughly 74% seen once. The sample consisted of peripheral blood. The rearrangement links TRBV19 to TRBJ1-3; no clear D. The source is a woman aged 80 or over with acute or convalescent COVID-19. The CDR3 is CASSIPTRLSGNTIYF. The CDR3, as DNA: TGTGCCAGTAGTATCCCGACGAGGCTCTCTGGAAACACCATATATTTT.